A selection of T cell receptor beta chains follows, all from one sample in a study of blood T cell repertoires in COVID-19. TCRdb's copy holds only in-frame clones and misses some; the assay was immunoSEQ multiplex PCR. Of approximately 100,000 clones listed, 91% are singletons. The specimen was peripheral blood. The source is a man in his sixties with acute or convalescent COVID-19. Each CDR3 is given without its conserved first and last residue.

v_call: TRBV19; j_call: TRBJ1-1; cdr3_aa: ATSQGQNTEAF
v_call: TRBV27; j_call: TRBJ1-5; cdr3_aa: ASRGSAGQGAQPQH
v_call: TRBV7-2; j_call: TRBJ1-1; cdr3_aa: ASSRVGLGHSEAF
v_call: TRBV28; j_call: TRBJ2-5; cdr3_aa: ASSFIQQGLETQY
v_call: TRBV5-1; j_call: TRBJ2-3; cdr3_aa: ASSSRTGGTDTQY
v_call: TRBV28; j_call: TRBJ1-3; cdr3_aa: ASSFSLSGNTIY
v_call: TRBV21-1; j_call: TRBJ1-6; cdr3_aa: ASSKGPRQNSPLH
v_call: TRBV6-5; j_call: TRBJ2-6; cdr3_aa: ASRSGLAGANVLT
v_call: TRBV28; j_call: TRBJ1-1; cdr3_aa: ASRGQGSTEAF
v_call: TRBV28; j_call: TRBJ1-1; cdr3_aa: ASNLASEAF
v_call: TRBV9; j_call: TRBJ2-1; cdr3_aa: ASNREGTNRYNEQF
v_call: TRBV5-4; j_call: TRBJ2-7; cdr3_aa: ASSFNYEQY
v_call: TRBV5-1; j_call: TRBJ2-1; cdr3_aa: ASSLWTSGSHNEQF
v_call: TRBV2; j_call: TRBJ1-4; cdr3_aa: ASSSFGTGSEKLF
v_call: TRBV28; j_call: TRBJ1-3; cdr3_aa: ASSFRGGSGNTIY
v_call: TRBV3-1/TRBV3-2; j_call: TRBJ1-5; cdr3_aa: ASSQGRQGNQPQH
v_call: TRBV5-1; j_call: TRBJ2-3; cdr3_aa: ASSPQGPLSTDTQY
v_call: TRBV5-1; j_call: TRBJ2-1; cdr3_aa: ASSLRGRGGYNEQF
v_call: TRBV3-1/TRBV3-2; j_call: TRBJ1-2; cdr3_aa: ASSQDSVSYGYT
v_call: TRBV28; j_call: TRBJ2-7; cdr3_aa: ASSLIGTGGSYEQY
v_call: TRBV5-4; j_call: TRBJ1-2; cdr3_aa: ASGLGPANYGYT
v_call: TRBV18; j_call: TRBJ1-2; cdr3_aa: ASSKAGGVEYGYT
v_call: TRBV12-3/TRBV12-4; j_call: TRBJ2-3; cdr3_aa: ASSTGTADTQY
v_call: TRBV5-1; j_call: TRBJ2-5; cdr3_aa: ASSWEGRQETQY
v_call: TRBV2; j_call: TRBJ2-7; cdr3_aa: ASSAGFPYEQY
v_call: TRBV18; j_call: TRBJ1-5; cdr3_aa: ASSPPMAGGSSNQPQH
v_call: TRBV6-5; j_call: TRBJ1-6; cdr3_aa: ASLGQRDNSPLH
v_call: TRBV29-1; j_call: TRBJ2-5; cdr3_aa: SVAGATGRETQY
v_call: TRBV30; j_call: TRBJ2-4; cdr3_aa: AWSRAGQDKNIQY
v_call: TRBV10-3; j_call: TRBJ1-6; cdr3_aa: ATNGGGYNSPLH
v_call: TRBV24-1; j_call: TRBJ2-1; cdr3_aa: ATGPGGGNINEQF
v_call: TRBV6-5; j_call: TRBJ1-1; cdr3_aa: ASRREMNTEAF
v_call: TRBV30; j_call: TRBJ1-6; cdr3_aa: AWSDRGWGLSRGNSPLH
v_call: TRBV2; j_call: TRBJ1-3; cdr3_aa: ASSELMGGGNTIY
v_call: TRBV12-3/TRBV12-4; j_call: TRBJ1-5; cdr3_aa: ASSPRVGQPQH
v_call: TRBV11-2; j_call: TRBJ2-2; cdr3_aa: ASSWDLAATGELF
v_call: TRBV29-1; j_call: TRBJ1-1; cdr3_aa: SSRDRGTEAF
v_call: TRBV5-1; j_call: TRBJ1-2; cdr3_aa: ASSLGTGVPRNYGYT
v_call: TRBV28; j_call: TRBJ2-7; cdr3_aa: ASRGTAHSYEQY
v_call: TRBV27; j_call: TRBJ2-5; cdr3_aa: ASSSRLAGGGTQY